What follows are 10 T cell receptor beta chains derived from one specimen sequenced in a study of shared clonotypes between healthy human individuals. The repertoire was sequenced with immunoSEQ multiplex PCR; TCRdb's copy has only in-frame clones and lacks some. The repertoire holds 2 million to 2.5 million clones, with roughly 93% as singletons. Source material: naive CD4+ T cells from PBMCs. Subset here: CD45RA+ positively selected. Receptors originate from a man aged 18 to 29 in good health. Some clones in this sample may be carry-over from other donors' samples.

The V gene is TRBV5-8, the J gene TRBJ1-4, with D tentatively TRBD1 (6 bases). Trimming left V 5 bases short and J 0 bases short, with 11 bases between. The CDR3 covers 15 residues. CDR1 and CDR2 from the germline V gene are SGHTS and YDEGEE. The CDR3 here is CASSPRGPTNEKLFF. The CDR3 nucleotides read TGTGCCAGCAGTCCCAGGGGACCAACTAATGAAAAACTGTTTTTT.

This clone was counted a single time. The chain uses TRBV27 and TRBJ2-7; D call uncertain. CDR1 MNHEY and CDR2 SMNVEV come from the germline V gene (reference sequence). V was trimmed by 3 bases and J by 2 bases, leaving 11 bases between them. The CDR3 is made up of 14 amino acids. Here the CDR3 DNA reads TGTGCCAGCAGTTTGAAGGGCCCCCCCTACGAGCAGTACTTC. Protein product: CASSLKGPPYEQYF.

J is TRBJ1-4 and V is TRBV6-1; D call uncertain. V lost 5 bases and J lost 13, with 20 bases in between. CDR1 and CDR2 from the germline V gene are MNHNS and SASEGT. This CDR3 region has 14 residues. CDR3 sequence reads: CASSLISLPATLFF. CDR3 coding DNA: TGTGCCAGCAGTCTAATCTCCCTGCCGGCGACACTGTTTTTT.

The chain uses TRBV7-9 and TRBJ2-1, with a possible D match to TRBD2 (5 bases). Germline CDR1 is SEHNR and CDR2 is FQNEAQ (reference sequence). The CDR3 totals 16 residues. Deletions cut 3 bases from V and 0 bases from J, with 12 bases between. This chain's CDR3 is CASSFSREFSYNEQFF. In DNA form, the CDR3 reads TGTGCCAGCAGCTTCTCGAGGGAATTCTCCTACAATGAGCAGTTCTTC.

Only one count was recorded for this clone. The chain joins TRBV15 to TRBJ1-1, with D perhaps TRBD1 (5 bases). CDR1 and CDR2 from the germline V gene are LNHNV and YYDKDF (reference sequence). This CDR3 is 16 amino acids long. Between the trimmed V and J ends, which lost 8 bases and 5 bases, there was a span of 24 bases. CDR3 coding DNA: TGTGCCACCCGCTGGGGGTACGGGGGGTCAGAAACTGAAGCTTTCTTT. Its translation is CATRWGYGGSETEAFF.

The chain links TRBV21-1 to TRBJ2-1; TRBD2 reflects the table's D call only, with no check against the DNA. TRBV21-1 represents a pseudogene. The CDR3 is 17 residues long. This chain's CDR3 is CASSRRAAPISYNEQFF. In DNA, the CDR3 is TGTGCCAGCAGCAGGCGGGCAGCGCCGATCTCCTACAATGAGCAGTTCTTC.

The V and J genes are TRBV28 and TRBJ2-7, with TRBD1 matching over 7 bases. Per the germline V gene, CDR1 is MDHEN and CDR2 is SYDVKM. This CDR3 comprises 12 residues. Trimming at V came to 6 bases and at J to 3 bases, leaving 2 bases not matched to a gene. CDR3: CASRTGHYEQYF. The CDR3 nucleotides are TGTGCCAGCAGGACAGGGCACTACGAGCAGTACTTC.

This clone was counted between two and nine times. The genes are TRBV4-2 and TRBJ1-5, with a tentative D call TRBD1 (5 bases). V was trimmed by 0 bases and J by 3 bases, leaving 15 bases between them. The V gene's germline CDR1 is LGHNA and CDR2 YNFKEQ. CDR3 length: 17 residues. The CDR3 sequence: CASSQDGAYTLNQPQHF. The CDR3 nucleotides read TGTGCCAGCAGCCAAGACGGGGCGTACACCCTCAATCAGCCCCAGCATTTT.

The CDR3 bases are TGTGCCAGCAGCTTTACCGGGGACAGTGCCTCTGGAAACACCATATATTTT. It is translated as CASSFTGDSASGNTIYF. The genes are TRBV7-3 and TRBJ1-3; TRBD1 agrees at 7 bases. This CDR3 is built from 17 residues. Germline trimming cut 3 bases from V and 0 bases from J; bases unmatched to any gene: 8. The V gene's germline CDR1 is SGHTA and CDR2 FQGTGA. Variable domain in full (rest from reference TRBV7-3 and TRBJ1-3): GAGVSQTPSNKVTEKGKYVELRCDPISGHTALYWYRQSLGQGPEFLIYFQGTGAADDSGLPNDRFFAVRPEGSVSTLKIQRTERGDSAVYLCASSFTGDSASGNTIYFGEGSWLTVV.

J is TRBJ2-1 and V is TRBV7-9, with 9 bases aligning to TRBD1. From germline, CDR1 is SEHNR and CDR2 FQNEAQ (reference sequence). Trimming at V came to 6 bases and at J to 4 bases, leaving 7 bases not matched to a gene. This CDR3 comprises 15 residues. CDR3 residues: CASRFTGGEYNEQFF. DNA of the CDR3: TGTGCCAGCAGGTTCACAGGGGGCGAGTACAATGAGCAGTTCTTC. Full variable domain (remainder filled in from reference TRBV7-9 and TRBJ2-1): DTGVSQNPRHKITKRGQNVTFRCDPISEHNRLYWYRQTLGQGPEFLTYFQNEAQLEKSRLLSDRFSAERPKGSFSTLEIQRTEQGDSAMYLCASRFTGGEYNEQFFGPGTRLTVL.